This T cell receptor (beta chain) was identified in a study of T-cell reconstitution after alpha-beta-depleted transplantation in children. TCRbeta library preparation incorporated unique molecular identifiers. MiXCR, run by TCRdb on the PCR reads, gives a single entry per CDR3 protein. The sample yields about 250,000 distinct CDR3 sequences, approximately 24% seen once. In this sample, this clonotype turned up a few times. This specimen was PBMCs, mostly from graft donor cells, taken 360 days after TCRalphabeta/CD19-depleted stem cell transplant. The source of this sequence is a female patient aged 2-9 years who had a stem cell transplant for congenital amegakaryocytic thrombocytopenia, so the T cells may come from the graft donor.

The chain's CDR3 is CSAQGGAYEQYF. The CDR3 coding sequence is TGCAGTGCTCAGGGCGGTGCCTACGAGCAGTACTTC. The chain links TRBV20-1 to TRBJ2-7; weak D call: TRBD1 (5 bases). Trimming shortened V by 5 bases and J by 2 bases, and 10 bases separated the two germline ends. CDR1 and CDR2 (germline): DFQATT, SNEGSKA (reference sequence). CDR3 size: 12 residues.